Sequencing of this T cell receptor (beta chain) was carried out in a study of shared clonotypes between healthy human individuals. Study results and caveats: Generation probability values for non-shared clonotypes were lower than those for clonotypes shared by all four donors. It was only blood that was sampled, and tissue repertoires likely differ.

Germline V gene sequence: CDR1 LNHNV, CDR2 YYDKDF (reference sequence). With V trimmed by 0 bases and J by 4 bases, 9 bases remained unmatched. The CDR3 has 16 residues. Note on this clone: Its antigen remains unknown.

Terminally differentiated effector memory CD45RA+ cells were excluded by CCR7 positive selection of CD45RO-negative cells. Healthy HIV-negative adults without recent acute infections or vaccinations served as donors. Only Caucasian adults living in Nashville, Tennessee made up the donor group. The table came from immunoSEQ multiplex PCR; TCRdb's copy has only in-frame clones and leaves some out. Of 1.5 million to 2.5 million clones listed, around 96% are singletons. The specimen sequenced was naive CD8+ T cells sorted from blood. This chain links TRBV15 with TRBJ2-7, with TRBD1 identical over 7 bases. The receptor's source is a man aged 18 to 35 in good health. CDR3 bases: TGTGCCACCAGCAGAGATATACAGGGGCTGTCTTACGAGCAGTACTTC. Protein sequence: CATSRDIQGLSYEQYF.